This TCR beta chain stems from a study of shared clonotypes between healthy human individuals. In the study overall: Per-donor plates numbered three CD4 naive, three CD4 memory, two CD8 naive and one CD8 memory. Study conclusions and caveats: In four donors, around 5.5% of naive CD4 clonotypes appeared in common.

This clone occurred once. The target antigen is unknown. Only Caucasian adults living in Nashville, Tennessee made up the donor group. Deep-level settings were used for running the assay. Method: immunoSEQ multiplex PCR; TCRdb's copy keeps in-frame clones and lacks some. The sample includes roughly 680,000 clones, over 60% of them seen just once. The CDR3 covers 13 residues. The V and J ends lost 6 bases and 1 base respectively, with 9 bases between them. The V gene's germline CDR1 is WSHSY and CDR2 SAAADI. Sequencing input: memory CD4+ T cells sorted from blood. Sample subset: CD45RA-negative fraction. This receptor was identified in a woman in her twenties or thirties in good health. The chain recombines TRBV10-2 with TRBJ1-1; maybe TRBD1 (6 bases). The CDR3 DNA reads as TGCGCCAGCAGCGGACAGCCGAACACTGAAGCTTTCTTT. Translated, it gives CASSGQPNTEAFF.